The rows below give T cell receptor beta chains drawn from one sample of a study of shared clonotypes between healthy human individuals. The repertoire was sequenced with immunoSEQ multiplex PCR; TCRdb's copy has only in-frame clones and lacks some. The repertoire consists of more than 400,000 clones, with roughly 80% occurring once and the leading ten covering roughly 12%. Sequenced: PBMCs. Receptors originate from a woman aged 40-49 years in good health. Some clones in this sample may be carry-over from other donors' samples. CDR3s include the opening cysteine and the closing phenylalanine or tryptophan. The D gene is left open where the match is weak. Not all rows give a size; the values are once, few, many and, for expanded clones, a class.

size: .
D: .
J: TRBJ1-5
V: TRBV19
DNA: TGTGCCACTTTACCGGCAACTACTTATAGCAATCAGCCCCAGCATTTT
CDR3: CATLPATTYSNQPQHF

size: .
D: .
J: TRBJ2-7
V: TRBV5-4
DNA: TGTGCCAGCACTCAGCCACACTACGAGCAGTACTTC
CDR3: CASTQPHYEQYF

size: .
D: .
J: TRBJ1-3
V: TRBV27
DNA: TGTGCCAGCAGCGCGCCAGGAAACACCATATATTTT
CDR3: CASSAPGNTIYF

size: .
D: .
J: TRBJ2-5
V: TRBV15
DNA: TGTGCCACCAGCTCTCTTTACCAAGAGACCCAGTACTTC
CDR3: CATSSLYQETQYF

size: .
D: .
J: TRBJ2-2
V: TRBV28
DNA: TGTGCCAGCACCTCCTGGGGTCGGGACACCGGGGAGCTGTTTTTT
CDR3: CASTSWGRDTGELFF

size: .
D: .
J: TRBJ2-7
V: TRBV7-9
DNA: TGTGCCAGCAACCCCGGTTCCTACGAGCAGTACTTC
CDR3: CASNPGSYEQYF

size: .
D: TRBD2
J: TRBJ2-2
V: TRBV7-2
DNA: TGTGCCAGCAGCCCCACTGGAGGGAGGGCAGGCGGGGAGCTGTTTTTT
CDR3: CASSPTGGRAGGELFF

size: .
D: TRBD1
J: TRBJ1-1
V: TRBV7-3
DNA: TGTGCCAGCAGCCCGACCGGGACAGAAGAAGCTTTCTTT
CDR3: CASSPTGTEEAFF

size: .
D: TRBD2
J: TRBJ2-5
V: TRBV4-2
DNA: TGTGCCAGCAGCCAAGGAGGGGCTAGCGGGAGGGGAGAGACCCAGTACTTC
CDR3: CASSQGGASGRGETQYF

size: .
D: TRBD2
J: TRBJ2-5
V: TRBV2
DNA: TGTGCCAGCAGTGGAGGGAGGGAGGAGACCCAGTACTTC
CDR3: CASSGGREETQYF

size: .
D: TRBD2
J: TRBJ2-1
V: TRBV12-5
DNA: TGTGCTAGTGGGTCAGCGGGAGGGACTGTCAATGAGCAGTTCTTC
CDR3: CASGSAGGTVNEQFF

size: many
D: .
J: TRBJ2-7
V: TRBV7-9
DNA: TGTGCCAGCAGCTCTCCATCGGTGGGGGCAGACGAGCAGTACTTC
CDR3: CASSSPSVGADEQYF